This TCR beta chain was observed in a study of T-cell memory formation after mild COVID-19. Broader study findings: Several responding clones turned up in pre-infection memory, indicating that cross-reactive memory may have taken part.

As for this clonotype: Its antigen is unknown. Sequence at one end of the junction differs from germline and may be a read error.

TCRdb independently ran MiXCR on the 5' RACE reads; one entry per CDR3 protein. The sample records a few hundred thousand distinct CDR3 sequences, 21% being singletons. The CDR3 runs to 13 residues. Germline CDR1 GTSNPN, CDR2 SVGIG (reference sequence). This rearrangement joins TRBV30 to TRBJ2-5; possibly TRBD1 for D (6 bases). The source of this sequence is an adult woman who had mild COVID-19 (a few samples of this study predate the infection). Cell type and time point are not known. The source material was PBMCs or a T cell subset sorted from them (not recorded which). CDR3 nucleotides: TGTGCCTGGAGTGGGACAGAGCAAGATACCCAGTACTTC. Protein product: CAWSGTEQDTQYF.